This T cell receptor (beta chain) was captured by sequencing in a study of circulating and synovial CD4+ cells in juvenile arthritis. Study-wide points: These repertoires were less diverse than bulk blood CD4 repertoires. Compared with bulk blood, circulating pathogenic-like lymphocytes shared substantially more CDR3 sequences with synovial T cells. CPL and bulk CD4 samples differed at least tenfold in T cell genomes.

Data came from immunoSEQ multiplex PCR; TCRdb stores just in-frame clones and leaves some out. The table lists about 34,000 clones, nearly 97% of them singletons. Notes on this clone: Its target is unknown.

Sequencing input: CD4+ T cells from blood. The clonotype was recovered from a human donor with juvenile idiopathic arthritis.

The chain's CDR3 is CASSVPASGGLYNEQFF. The CDR3, as DNA: TGTGCCAGCAGCGTGCCGGCTAGCGGGGGGCTCTACAATGAGCAGTTCTTC. The gene calls are TRBV7-2 and TRBJ2-1; 11 bases align to TRBD2. The CDR3 covers 17 residues. Germline CDR1 is SGHTA and CDR2 is FQGNSA. Trimming removed 5 bases from V and 3 bases from J; junction bases left unmatched: 9.